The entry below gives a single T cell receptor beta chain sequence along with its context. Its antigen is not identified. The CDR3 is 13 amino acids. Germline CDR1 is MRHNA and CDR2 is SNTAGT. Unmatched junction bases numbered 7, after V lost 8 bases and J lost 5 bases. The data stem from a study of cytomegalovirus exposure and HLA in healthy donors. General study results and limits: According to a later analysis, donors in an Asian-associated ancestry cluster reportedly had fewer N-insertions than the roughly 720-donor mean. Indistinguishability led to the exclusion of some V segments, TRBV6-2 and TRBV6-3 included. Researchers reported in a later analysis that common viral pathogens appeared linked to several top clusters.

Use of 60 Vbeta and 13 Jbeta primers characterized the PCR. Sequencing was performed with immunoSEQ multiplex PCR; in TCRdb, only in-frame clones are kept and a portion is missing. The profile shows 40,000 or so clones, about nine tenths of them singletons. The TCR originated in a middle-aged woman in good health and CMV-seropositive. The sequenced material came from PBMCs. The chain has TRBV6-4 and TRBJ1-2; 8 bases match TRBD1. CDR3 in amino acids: CASRAGGGYGYTF. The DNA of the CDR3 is TGTGCCAGCCGGGCAGGGGGCGGTTATGGCTACACCTTC.